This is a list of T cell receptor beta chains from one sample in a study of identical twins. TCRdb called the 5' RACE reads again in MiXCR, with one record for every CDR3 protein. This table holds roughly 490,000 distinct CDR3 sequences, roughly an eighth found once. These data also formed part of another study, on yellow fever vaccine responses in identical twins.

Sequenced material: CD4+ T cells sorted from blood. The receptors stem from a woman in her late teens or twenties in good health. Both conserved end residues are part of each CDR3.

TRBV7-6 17 CASSLDGGTTSTDTQYF
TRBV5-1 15 CASSFLAGVTGELFF
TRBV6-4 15 CASSREEGMSYGYTF
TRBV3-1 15 CASSLRQAGGEKLFF
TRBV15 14 CATSSKLGSTEAFF
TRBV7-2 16 CASRETGTRILGELFF
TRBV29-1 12 CSADRNTDTQYF
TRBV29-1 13 CSVSWTGGWGYTF
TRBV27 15 CASSRTDAGSYEQYF
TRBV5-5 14 CASSSSGSGNTIYF
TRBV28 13 CASSLTGIPEAFF
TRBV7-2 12 CASSSRGGEQFF
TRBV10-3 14 CAISEGGPTNEQFF
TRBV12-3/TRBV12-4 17 CASSPRGSGRPSGEQYF
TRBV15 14 CATSRGTGGQPQHF
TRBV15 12 CATSSEQGGLHF